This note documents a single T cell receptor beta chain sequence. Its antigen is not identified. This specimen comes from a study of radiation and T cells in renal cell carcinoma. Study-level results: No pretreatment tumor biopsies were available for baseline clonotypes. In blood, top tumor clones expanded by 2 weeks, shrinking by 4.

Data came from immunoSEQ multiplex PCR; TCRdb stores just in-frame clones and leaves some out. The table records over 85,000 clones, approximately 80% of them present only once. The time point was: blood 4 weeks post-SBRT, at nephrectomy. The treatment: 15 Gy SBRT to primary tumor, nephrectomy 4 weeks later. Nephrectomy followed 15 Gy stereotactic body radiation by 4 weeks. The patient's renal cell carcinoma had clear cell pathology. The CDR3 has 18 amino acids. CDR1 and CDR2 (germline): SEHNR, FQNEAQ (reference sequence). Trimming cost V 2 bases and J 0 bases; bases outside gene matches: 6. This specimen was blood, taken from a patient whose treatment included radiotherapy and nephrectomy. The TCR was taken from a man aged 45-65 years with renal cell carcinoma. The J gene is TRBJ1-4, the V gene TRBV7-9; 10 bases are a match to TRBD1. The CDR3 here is CASSLTWTGGATNEKLFF. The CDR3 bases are TGTGCCAGCAGCTTAACGTGGACAGGGGGGGCAACTAATGAAAAACTGTTTTTT.